Each of the 24 T cell receptor beta chains below was sequenced from the same sample in a study of T cell repertoires in cytomegalovirus infection (dated by TCRdb to the late 2010s). These TCRs are of unknown antigen specificity. The sample's treatment or condition, from its label and the paper: in vitro stimulation with specific CMV peptide epitopes to enrich CMV-specific T cells. TCRdb shows the sequencer as Illumina HiSeq 1500. Starting from the raw public reads, TCRdb applied fastp trimming at Q25, assembled clones with MiXCR and retained in-frame beta chains. Each record represents a unique CDR3 protein, reported with the most common genes and DNA among its rows. The sample includes roughly 990,000 distinct CDR3 sequences, with 31% observed a single time. 11% to 15% of the sample belongs to the ten largest clones. Source: cultured CD8+ T cells from PBMCs, taken from culture after CMV antigen stimulation. Receptors originate from a human donor in good health (CMV status not recorded). Some clones in this sample may be carry-over from other donors' samples.

This clonotype was seen a handful of times. This sequence joins TRBV6-2 or TRBV6-3 and TRBJ1-2; D is uncertain. The CDR3 totals 13 residues. Trimming took 6 bases from V and 8 from J, leaving 16 bases between them. Germline CDR1 MNHEY, CDR2 SVGEGT. The CDR3 region is CASSLDKLGGYTF. The CDR3 nucleotides read TGTGCCAGCAGCCTTGACAAACTGGGAGGCTACACCTTC.

The table lists this clonotype with many counts. One end of the junction varies from germline; a read error may be responsible. This chain joins TRBV12-3 or TRBV12-4 and TRBJ2-3; D perhaps matches TRBD1 (6 bases). The CDR3 has 15 residues. CDR3 sequence (DNA): TGTGCCAGCAGCTTAGGAACAGGGAGCACAGATACGCAGTATTTT. This encodes CASSLGTGSTDTQYF.

The chain uses TRBV29-1 and TRBJ1-6; weak D call: TRBD1 (5 bases). Germline V lookup: CDR1 SQVTM, CDR2 ANQGSEA. The CDR3 has 17 residues. The ends were cut back, 8 bases at V and 0 bases at J, with 20 bases in the middle. In DNA, the CDR3 is TGCAGCTCACAACGACGTGGGGGAAGCTCCTATAATTCACCCCTCCACTTT. Its protein product is CSSQRRGGSSYNSPLHF.

The V gene is TRBV4-1, the J gene TRBJ1-2, with D uncertain. This CDR3 region has 15 residues. Trimming took 1 base from V and 4 from J, leaving 13 bases between them. Germline V lookup: CDR1 MGHRA, CDR2 YSYEKL. The CDR3 reads CASSQVNGPIYGYTF. Written as DNA, the CDR3 is TGCGCCAGCAGCCAAGTCAACGGACCCATCTATGGCTACACCTTC.

The rearrangement uses TRBV27 and TRBJ2-1; the D gene is possibly TRBD1 (6 bases). The CDR3 extends over 15 amino acids. V lost 5 bases and J 2 bases, leaving 13 bases between the germline ends. The germline CDR1 and CDR2 sequences are MNHEY and SMNVEV (reference sequence). CDR3 nucleotide sequence: TGTGCCAGCAGTACGTCCCGGGACACCTACAATGAGCAGTTCTTC. It translates to CASSTSRDTYNEQFF.

V gene TRBV2 combines with J gene TRBJ1-5; no clear D. The CDR3 is 15 amino acids. V lost 6 bases to trimming and J lost 4 bases, with 16 bases between them. Germline CDR1 SNHLY, CDR2 FYNNEI. CDR3 bases: TGTGCCAGCAGCGGTGTGGGGTCCGCAAATCAGCCCCAGCATTTT. Amino acid sequence: CASSGVGSANQPQHF.

Only a few counts were recorded for this clonotype. V is TRBV7-6 and J is TRBJ1-2; 8 nucleotides match TRBD1. From germline, CDR1 is SGHVS and CDR2 FNYEAQ. V lost 5 bases, J lost 0 bases, and 2 bases stayed unmatched. The CDR3 extends over 14 amino acids. CDR3 DNA: TGTGCCAGCAGCGGCAGGGGGCCTAACTATGGCTACACCTTC. Translation: CASSGRGPNYGYTF.

Remarks on this clonotype: A read error may explain this, as a much larger clone is one base away. The chain recombines TRBV7-8 with TRBJ1-1, with 9 bases that match TRBD1. The CDR3 sequence is 14 residues long. Germline CDR1 reads SGHVS; CDR2 reads FQNEAQ. The CDR3 nucleotides read TGTGTCAGCAGCTGGGGACAGGGAGTAACTGAAGCTTTCTTT. It encodes CVSSWGQGVTEAFF. The whole variable domain, filled in from reference TRBV7-8 and TRBJ1-1, reads GAGVSQSPRYKVAKRGQDVALRCDPISGHVSLFWYQQALGQGPEFLTYFQNEAQLDKSGLPSDRFFAERPEGSVSTLKIQRTQQEDSAVYLCVSSWGQGVTEAFFGQGTRLTVV.

The V and J genes are TRBV6-8 and TRBJ1-2; a possible D gene is TRBD1 (6 bases). CDR3 size: 18 residues. CDR1 and CDR2 (germline): MNHGY, SAAAGT. Trimming removed 5 bases from V and 4 bases from J, with 26 bases in between. CDR3 region: CASSTAHRTAIPPYGYTF. The CDR3 DNA reads TGTGCCAGCAGTACGGCGCATCGGACAGCGATACCACCCTATGGCTACACCTTC.

This chain connects TRBV28 to TRBJ1-2; D not certain. The CDR3 loop spans 15 amino acids. V gave up 6 bases and J gave up 3 bases, with 17 bases separating them. Germline-derived CDR1 and CDR2 are MDHEN and SYDVKM. The CDR3 protein is CASSAFGGWDYGYTF. DNA for the CDR3: TGTGCCAGCAGCGCTTTTGGAGGCTGGGACTATGGCTACACCTTC.

V is TRBV15 and J is TRBJ2-2; 11 nucleotides align to TRBD1. In germline, CDR1 is LNHNV, CDR2 YYDKDF (reference sequence). The CDR3 contains 15 residues. V lost 7 bases to trimming and J lost 9 bases; unmatched junction nucleotides: 10. Here the CDR3 reads CATTPGQGAPRELFF. CDR3 coding DNA: TGTGCCACCACCCCCGGACAGGGGGCACCGAGGGAGCTGTTTTTT.

The V and J genes are TRBV18 and TRBJ2-1, with TRBD2 matching 11 bases. CDR1 is KGHSH, CDR2 LQKENI, per germline. V lost 6 bases, J lost 9 bases, and 13 bases stayed unmatched. The CDR3 is 16 residues long. CDR3 bases: TGTGCCAGCTCGGACCGTAGCGGGGGGGCTAGAAGTGAGCAGTTCTTC. Translated: CASSDRSGGARSEQFF.

The chain recombines TRBV7-4 with TRBJ1-2; 9 nucleotides match TRBD1. CDR1 SGHVT and CDR2 SQSDAQ come from the germline V gene. J was trimmed by 7 bases and V by 5 bases; bases with no gene match: 11. This CDR3 has 15 amino acids. The CDR3 sequence is CASSAPEQGARGYTF. CDR3 in DNA: TGTGCCAGCAGCGCCCCGGAACAGGGGGCTCGTGGCTACACCTTC.

A few counts support this clonotype. The chain joins TRBV7-9 to TRBJ2-7; possible D gene TRBD1, 5 bases. Between the trimmed V and J ends, which lost 2 bases and 0 bases, there was a span of 17 bases. The CDR3 consists of 17 residues. Germline CDR1 and CDR2: SEHNR and FQNEAQ (reference sequence). CDR3 region: CASSLIGWGFPSYEQYF. The CDR3, as DNA: TGTGCCAGCAGCTTAATAGGCTGGGGCTTCCCCTCCTACGAGCAGTACTTC. Full variable domain (rest looked up from reference TRBV7-9 and TRBJ2-7): DTGVSQNPRHKITKRGQNVTFRCDPISEHNRLYWYRQTLGQGPEFLTYFQNEAQLEKSRLLSDRFSAERPKGSFSTLEIQRTEQGDSAMYLCASSLIGWGFPSYEQYFGPGTRLTVT.

The chain uses TRBV7-2 and TRBJ2-1, with 9 bases aligning to TRBD2. Germline CDR1 is SGHTA and CDR2 is FQGNSA. This CDR3 has 15 amino acids. The trim removed 3 bases at V and 4 bases at J, leaving 4 bases unmatched. The CDR3: CASSFGLALYNEQFF. The CDR3 bases are TGTGCCAGCAGCTTTGGACTAGCGCTTTACAATGAGCAGTTCTTC. The variable domain in full, completed from reference TRBV7-2 and TRBJ2-1, reads GAGVSQSPSNKVTEKGKDVELRCDPISGHTALYWYRQSLGQGLEFLIYFQGNSAPDKSGLPSDRFSAERTGGSVSTLTIQRTQQEDSAVYLCASSFGLALYNEQFFGPGTRLTVL.

This clonotype turned up a few times. This chain connects TRBV20-1 to TRBJ2-1, with D possibly being TRBD2 (5 bases). The CDR3 length is 15 residues. Germline V lookup: CDR1 DFQATT, CDR2 SNEGSKA (reference sequence). Trimming cost V 3 bases and J 8 bases, with 20 bases left between them. The CDR3 region has the DNA TGCAGTGCTAGCTTGGTGCCCACTAGTCCTTATGAGCAGTTCTTC. The encoded protein is CSASLVPTSPYEQFF.

V and J are TRBV12-3 or TRBV12-4 and TRBJ1-5; 7 bases line up with TRBD1. The CDR3 is made up of 18 amino acids. With 3 bases clipped from V and 2 bases from J, the junction kept 13 bases outside the gene matches. This CDR3 reads CASSFLFEGARGNQPQHF. The DNA of the CDR3 is TGTGCCAGCAGTTTCCTTTTTGAGGGGGCCCGAGGCAATCAGCCCCAGCATTTT.

This clonotype was recorded a few times. The rearrangement uses TRBV3-1 and TRBJ2-5; D is possibly TRBD2 (6 bases). CDR1 is LGHDT, CDR2 YNNKEL, per germline (reference sequence). CDR3 length: 15 amino acids. V dropped 7 bases and J dropped 0 bases, with 15 bases sitting between them. The DNA for the CDR3 is TGTGCCAGCATCCCTTCTGCGGGGTACCAAGAGACCCAGTACTTC. Amino acid sequence: CASIPSAGYQETQYF.

There are many counts of this clonotype. V usage is TRBV12-3 or TRBV12-4 and J usage is TRBJ2-7; D is possibly TRBD1 or TRBD2 (5 bases each). Trimming cost V 5 bases and J 7 bases, with 12 bases left between them. The length of the CDR3 is 12 residues. The CDR3 here is CASSGTWGEQYF. CDR3 bases: TGTGCCAGCAGTGGGACCTGGGGGGAGCAGTACTTC.

This clonotype was seen a few times. The chain has TRBV6-5 and TRBJ2-1, with 10 bases matching TRBD2. J was trimmed by 7 bases and V by 4 bases; bases with no gene match: 4. This CDR3 has 14 residues. The V gene's germline CDR1 is MNHEY and CDR2 SVGAGI. This CDR3 reads CASSFSGGLNEQFF. For the CDR3, the DNA is TGTGCCAGCAGTTTTAGCGGGGGGTTGAATGAGCAGTTCTTC.

The gene calls are TRBV4-1 and TRBJ1-5; D is perhaps TRBD1 (6 bases). Germline CDR1 reads MGHRA; CDR2 reads YSYEKL. CDR3 length: 15 amino acids. Trimming removed 4 bases at V and 3 bases at J, with 13 bases between. CDR3 bases: TGCGCCAGCAGCCCAACGCGGGGGGCCAATCAGCCCCAGCATTTT. It yields the protein CASSPTRGANQPQHF.

The chain recombines TRBV6-6 with TRBJ1-1; D perhaps matches TRBD1 (6 bases). The germline V gene encodes CDR1 MNHNY and CDR2 SVGAGI (reference sequence). The CDR3 sequence is 11 residues long. V lost 5 bases, J lost 10 bases, and 11 bases lay in between. The CDR3 sequence is CASSDPRGAFF. The CDR3 region has the DNA TGTGCCAGCAGTGACCCCAGGGGAGCTTTCTTT.

CDR3 nucleotides: TGTGCCAGCAGTGCTAGGACGGATACCTACGAGCAGTACGTC. Residues: CASSARTDTYEQYV. The chain couples TRBV28 to TRBJ2-7; D remains unclear. The V end was cut by 5 bases, the J end by 2 bases, with 13 bases between. The CDR3 has 14 amino acids. Looked up from germline, CDR1 is MDHEN and CDR2 is SYDVKM.

This clonotype was counted many times. This chain joins TRBV7-2 and TRBJ2-2; D ambiguous. CDR3 length: 15 amino acids. V was trimmed by 5 bases and J by 1 base, leaving 11 bases between them. In germline, CDR1 is SGHTA, CDR2 FQGNSA. The CDR3 DNA reads TGTGCCAGCAGCCCTAGATTTCAGAACACCGGGGAGCTGTTTTTT. This codes for CASSPRFQNTGELFF. Together with reference TRBV7-2 and TRBJ2-2, the CDR3 gives the full variable domain: GAGVSQSPSNKVTEKGKDVELRCDPISGHTALYWYRQSLGQGLEFLIYFQGNSAPDKSGLPSDRFSAERTGGSVSTLTIQRTQQEDSAVYLCASSPRFQNTGELFFGEGSRLTVL.